Listed below are T cell receptor beta chains from one sample, sequenced in a study of control samples from healthy donors and cancer patients. The data were produced by immunoSEQ multiplex PCR, yet TCRdb's version contains in-frame clones alone and is incomplete. Here the sample spans 130,000 or so clones, around nine tenths being singletons. Source material: blood. These receptors were taken from a man aged 50-60 years in good health. CDR3s include the opening cysteine and the closing phenylalanine or tryptophan. The D gene is left open where the match is weak. Clone size is not always given. Where it is, it says once, few, many or a class for expanded clones.

v_gene	d_gene	j_gene	abundance	CDR3aa	CDR3nt
TRBV19	TRBD2	TRBJ2-3	NA	CASSSGGINYF	TGTGCCAGTAGTAGCGGGGGGATTAACTATTTT
TRBV30	TRBD2	TRBJ2-7	NA	CAWSPGGGEQYF	TGTGCCTGGAGCCCGGGGGGGGGCGAGCAGTACTTC
TRBV11-2	NA	TRBJ2-1	NA	CASSLGADENNEQFF	TGTGCCAGCAGCTTAGGAGCGGATGAAAACAATGAGCAGTTCTTC
TRBV9	NA	TRBJ2-2	NA	CASSVLGASNTGELFF	TGTGCCAGCAGCGTGCTTGGGGCCTCGAACACCGGGGAGCTGTTTTTT
TRBV3-1/TRBV3-2	TRBD1	TRBJ1-2	NA	CASSQGEGARGYTF	TGTGCCAGCAGCCAAGGTGAGGGGGCTCGTGGCTACACCTTC
TRBV12-3/TRBV12-4	NA	TRBJ1-4	NA	CASSAGEKLFF	TGTGCCAGCAGTGCCGGGGAAAAACTGTTTTTT
TRBV15	TRBD1	TRBJ2-5	NA	CATSAWTGGRETQYF	TGTGCCACCAGCGCATGGACAGGGGGCAGGGAGACCCAGTACTTC
TRBV5-1	NA	TRBJ1-1	NA	CASSVEPSAAEAFF	TGCGCCAGCAGCGTAGAACCAAGTGCGGCTGAAGCTTTCTTT
TRBV20-1	NA	TRBJ2-1	NA	CSASGRRVPYNEQFF	TGCAGTGCTAGTGGTCGCAGGGTCCCCTACAATGAGCAGTTCTTC
TRBV16	NA	TRBJ2-5	NA	CASSPTDGETQYF	TGTGCCAGCAGCCCCACCGATGGGGAGACCCAGTACTTC
TRBV11-3	NA	TRBJ2-5	NA	CASSPRLGGKETQYF	TGTGCCAGCAGCCCTCGACTAGGCGGAAAAGAGACCCAGTACTTC
TRBV11-3	NA	TRBJ2-2	NA	CASSPRLERSGELFF	TGTGCCAGCAGCCCGCGACTAGAGAGGAGCGGGGAGCTGTTTTTT
TRBV2	NA	TRBJ1-1	few	CASSEGNTEAFF	TGTGCCAGCAGTGAAGGGAACACTGAAGCTTTCTTT
TRBV10-1	NA	TRBJ2-4	NA	CASSLRDRGIAKNIQYF	TGCGCCAGCAGTCTCCGGGACCGCGGAATAGCCAAAAACATTCAGTACTTC
TRBV5-1	NA	TRBJ2-1	NA	CASSPTGKYNEQFF	TGCGCCAGCAGCCCTACAGGGAAGTACAATGAGCAGTTCTTC
TRBV12-3/TRBV12-4	NA	TRBJ2-5	NA	CASSLLETQYF	TGTGCCAGCAGTTTACTGGAGACCCAGTACTTC
TRBV28	NA	TRBJ2-7	NA	CASSYPGGGAYEQYF	TGTGCCAGCAGTTATCCCGGGGGCGGGGCTTACGAGCAGTACTTC
TRBV9	NA	TRBJ1-1	NA	CASSSGINTEAFF	TGTGCCAGCAGTTCGGGGATAAACACTGAAGCTTTCTTT
TRBV6-5	NA	TRBJ1-4	NA	CASRATNEKLFF	TGTGCCAGCAGGGCAACTAATGAAAAACTGTTTTTT
TRBV7-8	TRBD1	TRBJ1-5	once	CASSLKGQLSNQPQHF	TGTGCCAGCAGCTTAAAGGGACAGCTTAGCAATCAGCCCCAGCATTTT
TRBV5-1	NA	TRBJ1-2	NA	CASSAGQYFNYGYTF	TGCGCCAGCAGTGCGGGTCAATACTTTAACTATGGCTACACCTTC
TRBV2	NA	TRBJ1-1	NA	CASFYRLSMNTEAFF	TGTGCCAGCTTCTACAGATTATCCATGAACACTGAAGCTTTCTTT
TRBV19	NA	TRBJ1-5	NA	CASSITRDGGNQPQHF	TGTGCCAGTAGTATCACCAGGGATGGGGGCAATCAGCCCCAGCATTTT
TRBV9	NA	TRBJ1-1	NA	CASSVQGTLNTEAFF	TGTGCCAGCAGCGTCCAGGGGACATTGAACACTGAAGCTTTCTTT
TRBV4-1	NA	TRBJ1-1	NA	CASSQVPRGGNTEAFF	TGCGCCAGCAGCCAGGTTCCAAGGGGGGGGAACACTGAAGCTTTCTTT
TRBV5-1	TRBD1	TRBJ1-1	NA	CASSSRGLDTEAFF	TGCGCCAGCAGCTCCAGGGGGCTAGACACTGAAGCTTTCTTT